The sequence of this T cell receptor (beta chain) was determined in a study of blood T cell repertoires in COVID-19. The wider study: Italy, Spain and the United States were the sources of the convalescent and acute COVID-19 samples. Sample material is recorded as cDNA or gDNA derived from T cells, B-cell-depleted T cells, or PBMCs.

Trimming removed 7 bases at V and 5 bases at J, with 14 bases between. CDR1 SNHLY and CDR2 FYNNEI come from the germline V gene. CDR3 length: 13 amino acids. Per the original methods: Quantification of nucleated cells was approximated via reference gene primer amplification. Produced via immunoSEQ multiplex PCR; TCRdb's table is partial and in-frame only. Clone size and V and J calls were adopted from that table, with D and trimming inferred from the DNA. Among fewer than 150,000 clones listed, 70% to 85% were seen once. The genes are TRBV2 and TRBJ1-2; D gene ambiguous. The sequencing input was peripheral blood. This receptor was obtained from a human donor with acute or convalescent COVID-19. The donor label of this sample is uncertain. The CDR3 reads CASNRILIYGYTF. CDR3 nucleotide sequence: TGTGCCAGCAATAGAATCCTCATATATGGCTACACCTTC.